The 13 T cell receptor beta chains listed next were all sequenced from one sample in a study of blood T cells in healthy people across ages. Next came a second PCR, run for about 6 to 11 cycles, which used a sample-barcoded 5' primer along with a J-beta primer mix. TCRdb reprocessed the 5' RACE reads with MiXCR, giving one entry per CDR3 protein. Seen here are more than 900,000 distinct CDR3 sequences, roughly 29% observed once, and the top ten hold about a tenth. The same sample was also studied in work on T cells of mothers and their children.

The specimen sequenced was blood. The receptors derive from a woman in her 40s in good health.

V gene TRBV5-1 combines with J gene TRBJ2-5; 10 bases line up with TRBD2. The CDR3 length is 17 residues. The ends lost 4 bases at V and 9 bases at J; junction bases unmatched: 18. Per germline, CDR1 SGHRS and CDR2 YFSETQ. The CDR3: CASSLGGLAVSKVAQYF. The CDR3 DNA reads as TGCGCCAGCAGCCTTGGAGGACTAGCGGTGTCGAAGGTGGCCCAGTACTTC.

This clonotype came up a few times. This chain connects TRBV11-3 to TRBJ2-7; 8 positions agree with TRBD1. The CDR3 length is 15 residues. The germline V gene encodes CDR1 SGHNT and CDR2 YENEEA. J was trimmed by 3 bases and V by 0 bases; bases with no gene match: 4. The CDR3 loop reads CASSLDGQGGYEQYF. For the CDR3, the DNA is TGTGCCAGCAGCTTAGACGGACAGGGCGGCTACGAGCAGTACTTC.

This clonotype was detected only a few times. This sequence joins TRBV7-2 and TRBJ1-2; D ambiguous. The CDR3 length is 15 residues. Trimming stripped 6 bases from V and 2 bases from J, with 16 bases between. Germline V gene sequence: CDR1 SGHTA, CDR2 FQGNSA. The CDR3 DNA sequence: TGTGCCAGCAGACAAAAGGGCAACCGAAACTATGGCTACACCTTC. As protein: CASRQKGNRNYGYTF.

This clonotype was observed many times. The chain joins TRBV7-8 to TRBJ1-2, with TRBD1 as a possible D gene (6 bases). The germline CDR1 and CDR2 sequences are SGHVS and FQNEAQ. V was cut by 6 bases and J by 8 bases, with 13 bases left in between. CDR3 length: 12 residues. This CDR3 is CASSFDRRGYTF. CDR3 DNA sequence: TGTGCCAGCAGTTTCGACAGGCGGGGCTACACCTTC.

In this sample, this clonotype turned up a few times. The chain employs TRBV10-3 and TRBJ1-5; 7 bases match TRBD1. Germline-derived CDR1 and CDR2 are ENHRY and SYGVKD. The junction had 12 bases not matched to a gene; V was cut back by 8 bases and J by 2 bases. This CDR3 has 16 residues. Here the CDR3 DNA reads TGTGCCATCGGACGGGACAGCTCAGCGGGCAATCAGCCCCAGCATTTT. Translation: CAIGRDSSAGNQPQHF.

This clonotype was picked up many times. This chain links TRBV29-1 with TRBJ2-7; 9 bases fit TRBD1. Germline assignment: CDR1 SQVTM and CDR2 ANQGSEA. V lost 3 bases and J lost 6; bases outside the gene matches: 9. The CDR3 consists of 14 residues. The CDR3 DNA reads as TGCAGCGTTGACGCCGGGACAGGGTTTAGCGAGCAGTACTTC. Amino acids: CSVDAGTGFSEQYF.

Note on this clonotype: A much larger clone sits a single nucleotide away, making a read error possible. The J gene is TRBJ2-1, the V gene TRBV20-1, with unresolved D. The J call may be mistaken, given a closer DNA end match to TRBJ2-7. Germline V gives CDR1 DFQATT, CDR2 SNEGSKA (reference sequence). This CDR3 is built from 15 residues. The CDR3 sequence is CSARPASDSYNEQYF. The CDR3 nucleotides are TGCAGTGCTAGACCCGCATCAGACTCCTACAATGAGCAGTACTTC.

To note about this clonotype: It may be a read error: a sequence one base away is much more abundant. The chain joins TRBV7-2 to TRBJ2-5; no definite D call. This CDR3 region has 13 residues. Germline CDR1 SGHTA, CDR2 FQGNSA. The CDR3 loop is CASGFTLQETQYF. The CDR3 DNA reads TGTGCCAGCGGCTTTACACTTCAAGAGACCCAGTACTTC.

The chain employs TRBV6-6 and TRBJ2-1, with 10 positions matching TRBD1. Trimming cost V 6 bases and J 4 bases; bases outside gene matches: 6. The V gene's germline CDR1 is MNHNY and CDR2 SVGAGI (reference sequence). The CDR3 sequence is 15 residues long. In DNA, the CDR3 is TGTGCCAGCAGGTGGGACAGGGGAGGGTACAATGAGCAGTTCTTC. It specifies CASRWDRGGYNEQFF.

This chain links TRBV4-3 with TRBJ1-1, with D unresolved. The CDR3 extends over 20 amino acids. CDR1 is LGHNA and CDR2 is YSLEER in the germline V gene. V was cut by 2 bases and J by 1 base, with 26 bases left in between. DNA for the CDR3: TGCGCCAGCAGCCAACAACCCCGGGATGTGTGGGATAAAACGAACACTGAAGCTTTCTTT. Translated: CASSQQPRDVWDKTNTEAFF.

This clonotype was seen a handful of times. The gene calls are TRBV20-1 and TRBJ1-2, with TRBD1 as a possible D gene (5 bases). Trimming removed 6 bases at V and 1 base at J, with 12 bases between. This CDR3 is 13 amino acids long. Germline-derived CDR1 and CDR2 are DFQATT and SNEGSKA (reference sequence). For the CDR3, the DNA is TGCAGTGCACCCGCGACAGATAACTATGGCTACACCTTC. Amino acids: CSAPATDNYGYTF.

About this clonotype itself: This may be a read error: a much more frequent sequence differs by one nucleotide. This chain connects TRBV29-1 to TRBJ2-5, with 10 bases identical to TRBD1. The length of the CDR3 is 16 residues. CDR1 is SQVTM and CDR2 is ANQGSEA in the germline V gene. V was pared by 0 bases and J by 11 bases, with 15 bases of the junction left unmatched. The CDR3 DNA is TGCAGCGTTGAAGATCTAGAGGACAGGGGGACTAATGAGCAGTACTTC. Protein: CSVEDLEDRGTNEQYF.

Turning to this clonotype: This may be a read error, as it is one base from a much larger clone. The CDR3 DNA sequence: TGCAGCGTTGAAGATCGGTCCCGTAGGAAACTGTTTTTT. Its translation is CSVEDRSRRKLFF. The rearrangement joins TRBV29-1 to TRBJ1-4; D not resolved. Germline V CDR1 and CDR2: SQVTM, ANQGSEA. V was pared by 0 bases and J by 11 bases, with 13 bases between. This CDR3 is built from 13 residues.